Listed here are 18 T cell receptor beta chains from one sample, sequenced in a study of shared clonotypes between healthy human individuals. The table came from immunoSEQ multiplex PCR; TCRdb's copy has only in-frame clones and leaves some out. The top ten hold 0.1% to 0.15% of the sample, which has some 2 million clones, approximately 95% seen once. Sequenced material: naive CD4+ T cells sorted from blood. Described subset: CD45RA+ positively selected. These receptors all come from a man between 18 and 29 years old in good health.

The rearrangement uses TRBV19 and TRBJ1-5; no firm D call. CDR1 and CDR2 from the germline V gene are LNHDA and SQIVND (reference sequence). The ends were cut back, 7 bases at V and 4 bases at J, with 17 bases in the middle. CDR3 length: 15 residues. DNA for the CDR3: TGTGCCAGTAAGTCGGTTCTTCTCGGAAATCAGCCCCAGCATTTT. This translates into CASKSVLLGNQPQHF.

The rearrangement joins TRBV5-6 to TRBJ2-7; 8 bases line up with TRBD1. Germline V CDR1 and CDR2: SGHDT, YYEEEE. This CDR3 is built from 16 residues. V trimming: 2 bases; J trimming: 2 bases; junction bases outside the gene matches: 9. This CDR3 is CASSFAGTGVTYEQYF. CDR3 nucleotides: TGTGCCAGCAGCTTCGCCGGGACAGGTGTTACCTACGAGCAGTACTTC.

CDR3 loop: CASSPTLTQETQYF. The CDR3 region has the DNA TGTGCCAGCAGCCCAACTCTAACCCAAGAGACCCAGTACTTC. The rearrangement uses TRBV6-5 and TRBJ2-5; no clear D. The CDR3 extends over 14 amino acids. Per the germline V gene, CDR1 is MNHEY and CDR2 is SVGAGI. V was clipped by 6 bases and J by 1 base, with 12 bases between them.

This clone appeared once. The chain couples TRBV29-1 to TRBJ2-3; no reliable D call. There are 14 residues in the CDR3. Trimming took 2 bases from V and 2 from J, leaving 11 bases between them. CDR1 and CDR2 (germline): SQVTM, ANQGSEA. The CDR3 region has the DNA TGCAGCGTTGAAAAGGGCCCAGCCACAGATACGCAGTATTTT. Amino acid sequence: CSVEKGPATDTQYF.

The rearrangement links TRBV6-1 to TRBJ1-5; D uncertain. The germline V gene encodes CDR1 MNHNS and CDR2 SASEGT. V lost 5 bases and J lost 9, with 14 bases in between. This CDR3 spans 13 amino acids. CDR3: CASSSGLLGPQHF. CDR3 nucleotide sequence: TGTGCCAGCAGTTCCGGTCTACTAGGGCCCCAGCATTTT.

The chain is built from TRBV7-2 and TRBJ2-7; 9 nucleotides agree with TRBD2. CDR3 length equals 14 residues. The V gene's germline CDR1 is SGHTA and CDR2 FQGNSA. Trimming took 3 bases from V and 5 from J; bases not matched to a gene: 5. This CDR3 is CASSLGGTSNEQYF. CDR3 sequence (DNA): TGTGCCAGCAGCTTGGGCGGGACTAGCAACGAGCAGTACTTC.

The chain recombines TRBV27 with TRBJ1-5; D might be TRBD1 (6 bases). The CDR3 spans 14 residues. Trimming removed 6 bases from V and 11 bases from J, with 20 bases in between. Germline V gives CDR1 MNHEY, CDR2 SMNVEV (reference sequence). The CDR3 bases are TGTGCCAGCAGGTTAGAAGGGGGGGGCGGGGCCCAGCATTTT. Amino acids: CASRLEGGGGAQHF.

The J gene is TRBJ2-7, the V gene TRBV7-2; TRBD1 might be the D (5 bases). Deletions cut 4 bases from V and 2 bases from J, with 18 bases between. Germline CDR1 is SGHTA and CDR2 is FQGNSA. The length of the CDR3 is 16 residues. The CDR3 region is CASSSPGGQGPYEQYF. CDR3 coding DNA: TGTGCCAGCAGCTCCCCCGGCGGCCAGGGCCCCTACGAGCAGTACTTC.

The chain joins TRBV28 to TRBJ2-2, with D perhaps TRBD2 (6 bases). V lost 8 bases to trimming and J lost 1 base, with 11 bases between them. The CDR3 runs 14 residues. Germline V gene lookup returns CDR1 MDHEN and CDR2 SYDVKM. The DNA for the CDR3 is TGTGCCAGCTCACGGGGAGGGAACACCGGGGAGCTGTTTTTT. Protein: CASSRGGNTGELFF.

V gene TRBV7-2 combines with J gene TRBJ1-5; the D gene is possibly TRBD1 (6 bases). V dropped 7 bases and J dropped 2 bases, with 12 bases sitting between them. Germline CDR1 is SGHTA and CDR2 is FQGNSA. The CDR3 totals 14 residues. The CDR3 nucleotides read TGTGCCAGCAACCAAAACAGGGGCAATCAGCCCCAGCATTTT. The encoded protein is CASNQNRGNQPQHF.

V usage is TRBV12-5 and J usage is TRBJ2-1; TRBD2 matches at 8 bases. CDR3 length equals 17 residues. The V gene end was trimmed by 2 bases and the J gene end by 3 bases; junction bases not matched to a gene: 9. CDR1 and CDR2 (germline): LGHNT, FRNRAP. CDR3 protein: CASGLPLAGSGYNEQFF. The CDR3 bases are TGTGCTAGTGGTTTGCCCTTAGCGGGATCTGGCTACAATGAGCAGTTCTTC. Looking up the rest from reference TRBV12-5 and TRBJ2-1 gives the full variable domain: DARVTQTPRHKVTEMGQEVTMRCQPILGHNTVFWYRQTMMQGLELLAYFRNRAPLDDSGMPKDRFSAEMPDATLATLKIQPSEPRDSAVYFCASGLPLAGSGYNEQFFGPGTRLTVL.

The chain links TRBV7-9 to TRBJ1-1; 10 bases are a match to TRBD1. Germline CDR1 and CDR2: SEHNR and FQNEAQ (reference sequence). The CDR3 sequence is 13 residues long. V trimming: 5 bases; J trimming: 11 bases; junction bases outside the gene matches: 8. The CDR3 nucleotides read TGTGCCAGCAGCCCAGCCGGGACAGGGGACGCTTTCTTT. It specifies CASSPAGTGDAFF.

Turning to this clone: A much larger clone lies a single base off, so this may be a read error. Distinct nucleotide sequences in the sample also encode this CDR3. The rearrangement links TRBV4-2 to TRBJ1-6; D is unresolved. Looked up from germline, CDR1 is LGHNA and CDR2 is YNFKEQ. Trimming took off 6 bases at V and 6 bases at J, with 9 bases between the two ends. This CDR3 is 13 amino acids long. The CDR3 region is CASSQELNSPLHF. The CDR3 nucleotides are TGTGCCAGCAGTCAGGAGCTTAATTCACCCCTCCACTTT.

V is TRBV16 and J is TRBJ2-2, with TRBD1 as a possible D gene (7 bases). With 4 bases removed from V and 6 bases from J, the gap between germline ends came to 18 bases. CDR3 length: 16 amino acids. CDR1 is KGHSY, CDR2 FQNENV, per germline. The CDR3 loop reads CASSPTRGAGSGELFF. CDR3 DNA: TGTGCCAGCAGCCCTACCAGGGGGGCCGGATCCGGGGAGCTGTTTTTT. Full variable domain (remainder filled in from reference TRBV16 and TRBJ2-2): GEEVAQTPKHLVRGEGQKAKLYCAPIKGHSYVFWYQQVLKNEFKFLISFQNENVFDETGMPKERFSAKCLPNSPCSLEIQATKLEDSAVYFCASSPTRGAGSGELFFGEGSRLTVL.

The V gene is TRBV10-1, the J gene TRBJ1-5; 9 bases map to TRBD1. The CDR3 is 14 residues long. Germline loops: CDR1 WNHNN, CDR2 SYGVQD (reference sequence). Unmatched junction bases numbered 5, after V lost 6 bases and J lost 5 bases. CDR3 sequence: CASRRTGVHQPQHF. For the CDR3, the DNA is TGCGCCAGCAGGAGGACAGGGGTACATCAGCCCCAGCATTTT.

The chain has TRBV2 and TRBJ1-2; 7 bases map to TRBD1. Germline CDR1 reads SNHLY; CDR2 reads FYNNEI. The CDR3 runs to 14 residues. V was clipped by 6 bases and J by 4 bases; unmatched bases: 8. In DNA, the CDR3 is TGTGCCAGCAGATCCACCGGGACAGTCTATGGCTACACCTTC. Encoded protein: CASRSTGTVYGYTF.

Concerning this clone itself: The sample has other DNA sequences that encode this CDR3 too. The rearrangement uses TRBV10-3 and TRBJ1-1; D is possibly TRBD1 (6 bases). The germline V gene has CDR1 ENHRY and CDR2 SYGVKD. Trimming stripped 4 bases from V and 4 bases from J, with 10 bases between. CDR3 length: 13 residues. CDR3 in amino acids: CAISGGGGTEAFF. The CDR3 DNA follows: TGTGCCATCAGTGGAGGGGGGGGCACTGAAGCTTTCTTT.

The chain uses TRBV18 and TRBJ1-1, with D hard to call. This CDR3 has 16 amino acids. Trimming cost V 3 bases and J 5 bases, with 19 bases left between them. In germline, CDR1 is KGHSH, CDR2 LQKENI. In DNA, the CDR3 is TGTGCCAGCTCACCGCTGCGGGTCGGAGTCGGGACTGAAGCTTTCTTT. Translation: CASSPLRVGVGTEAFF.